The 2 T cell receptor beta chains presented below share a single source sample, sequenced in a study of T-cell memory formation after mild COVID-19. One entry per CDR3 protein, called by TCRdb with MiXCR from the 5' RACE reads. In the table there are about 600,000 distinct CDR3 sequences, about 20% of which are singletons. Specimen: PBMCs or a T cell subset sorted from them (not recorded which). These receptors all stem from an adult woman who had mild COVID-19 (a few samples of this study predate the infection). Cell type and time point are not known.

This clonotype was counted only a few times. CDR3 in amino acids: CSASLGESYEQYF. CDR3 nucleotide sequence: TGCAGTGCTAGCTTAGGGGAGTCCTACGAGCAGTACTTC. The V and J genes are TRBV20-1 and TRBJ2-7; possibly TRBD1 or TRBD2 for D (5 bases each). The V gene's germline CDR1 is DFQATT and CDR2 SNEGSKA (reference sequence). The V gene lost 3 bases and the J gene lost 1 base, with 10 bases spanning the gap. The CDR3 is made up of 13 amino acids.

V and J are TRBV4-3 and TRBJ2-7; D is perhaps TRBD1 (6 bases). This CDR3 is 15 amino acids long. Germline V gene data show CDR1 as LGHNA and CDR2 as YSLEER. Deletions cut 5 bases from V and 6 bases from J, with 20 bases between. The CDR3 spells CASSGSAGGLGEQYF. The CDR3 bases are TGCGCCAGCAGCGGATCCGCTGGGGGCCTTGGCGAGCAGTACTTC.